A single sample is the source of the 30 T cell receptor beta chains below, sequenced in a study of monozygotic twins with cystic fibrosis. The repertoire was sequenced with immunoSEQ multiplex PCR; TCRdb's copy has only in-frame clones and lacks some. The sample gives some 10,000 clones, over 99% of which show up once; approximately 0.41% is in the top ten. Sequencing was done on a sample of blood. All receptors come from a young man with cystic fibrosis.

The genes are TRBV5-1 and TRBJ2-2; 7 bases agree with TRBD1. The CDR3 consists of 15 residues. V lost 3 bases and J lost 5; bases outside the gene matches: 7. Germline V CDR1 and CDR2: SGHRS, YFSETQ. The CDR3 nucleotides are TGCGCCAGCAGCTCAGAGACAGGGATTACCGGGGAGCTGTTTTTT. It encodes CASSSETGITGELFF.

The chain is built from TRBV25-1 and TRBJ2-6; unclear D gene. Germline lookup yields CDR1 MGHDK and CDR2 SYGVNS. Trimming left V 2 bases short and J 0 bases short, with 8 bases between. The CDR3 length is 16 residues. The CDR3 DNA follows: TGTGCCAGCAGTGAAGGGAAGTACTCTGGGGCCAACGTCCTGACTTTC. The encoded protein is CASSEGKYSGANVLTF.

This clone was counted a single time. V usage is TRBV6-4 and J usage is TRBJ2-7, with TRBD1 matching over 8 bases. Germline lookup yields CDR1 MRHNA and CDR2 SNTAGT. With V trimmed by 8 bases and J by 0 bases, 6 bases remained unmatched. CDR3 length equals 14 residues. CDR3 sequence: CASLQGAGSYEQYF. The CDR3, as DNA: TGTGCCAGCCTGCAGGGGGCCGGCTCCTACGAGCAGTACTTC.

The genes are TRBV12-5 and TRBJ2-7, with a weak D call TRBD2 (6 bases). CDR1 is LGHNT and CDR2 is FRNRAP in the germline V gene. Trimming took 5 bases from V and 2 from J, leaving 13 bases between them. This CDR3 region has 14 residues. CDR3 DNA sequence: TGTGCTAGTGGTCCCCGGGCGGGAACCTACGAGCAGTACTTC. Amino acid sequence: CASGPRAGTYEQYF.

The chain joins TRBV7-8 to TRBJ1-5; TRBD1 matches at 9 bases. V lost 4 bases, J lost 7 bases, and 14 bases stayed unmatched. Germline V gene data show CDR1 as SGHVS and CDR2 as FQNEAQ. The CDR3 has 17 amino acids. The CDR3 DNA is TGTGCCAGCAGCTCAGCCGGGACAGGGACACGGGGGCAGCCCCAGCATTTT. Translation gives CASSSAGTGTRGQPQHF.

The chain joins TRBV6-6 to TRBJ2-5; the match to TRBD2 covers 7 bases. Germline V CDR1 and CDR2: MNHNY, SVGAGI (reference sequence). The CDR3 extends over 14 amino acids. The V segment lost 6 bases and the J segment 2 bases; nucleotides outside the gene matches: 6. The CDR3 DNA reads as TGTGCCAGCAGGAACACGGGGGGACAAGAGACCCAGTACTTC. Residues: CASRNTGGQETQYF.

This clone came up once. The chain links TRBV6-4 to TRBJ2-6; D may be TRBD1 (6 bases). Germline assignment: CDR1 MRHNA and CDR2 SNTAGT. Deletions cut 6 bases from V and 1 base from J, with 10 bases between. This CDR3 comprises 15 residues. CDR3 protein: CASSPQGSGANVLTF. The DNA for the CDR3 is TGTGCCAGCAGCCCTCAGGGGTCTGGGGCCAACGTCCTGACTTTC.

The chain links TRBV2 to TRBJ2-1, with 7 bases aligning to TRBD2. CDR1 and CDR2 (germline): SNHLY, FYNNEI. The ends lost 3 bases at V and 2 bases at J; junction bases unmatched: 4. The CDR3 is 15 residues long. DNA of the CDR3: TGTGCCAGCAGTGATCTAGCGGACCCCTACAATGAGCAGTTCTTC. Protein: CASSDLADPYNEQFF. Based on the CDR3 plus reference TRBV2 and TRBJ2-1, the full variable domain is EPEVTQTPSHQVTQMGQEVILRCVPISNHLYFYWYRQILGQKVEFLVSFYNNEISEKSEIFDDQFSVERPDGSNFTLKIRSTKLEDSAMYFCASSDLADPYNEQFFGPGTRLTVL.

The rearrangement joins TRBV27 to TRBJ2-7, with 8 bases that match TRBD2. This CDR3 region has 13 residues. In germline, CDR1 is MNHEY, CDR2 SMNVEV (reference sequence). Unmatched junction bases numbered 1, after V lost 3 bases and J lost 3 bases. This CDR3 is CASSFGTSYEQYF. The CDR3 DNA reads TGTGCCAGCAGTTTTGGGACTAGCTACGAGCAGTACTTC.

This chain joins TRBV10-3 and TRBJ1-4, with 7 bases identical to TRBD1. The trim removed 6 bases at V and 7 bases at J, leaving 5 bases unmatched. CDR1 is ENHRY, CDR2 SYGVKD, per germline. This CDR3 is built from 13 residues. CDR3 DNA sequence: TGTGCCATCAGCTCGGGACAGCCTGAAAAACTGTTTTTT. Protein: CAISSGQPEKLFF.

This rearrangement joins TRBV4-2 to TRBJ2-1, with D perhaps TRBD1 (5 bases). The CDR3 sequence is 12 residues long. Germline-derived CDR1 and CDR2 are LGHNA and YNFKEQ. The V end lost 3 bases, the J end lost 15 bases, and 15 bases lay between the germline ends. The CDR3 DNA follows: TGTGCCAGCAGCCAGGTGGGGCTAGGGCGGTTCTTC. Its translation: CASSQVGLGRFF.

The V call is TRBV19, the J call TRBJ1-6, with TRBD1 as a possible D gene (5 bases). The CDR3 has 16 amino acids. V was trimmed by 6 bases and J by 8 bases, leaving 20 bases between them. Germline V gene lookup returns CDR1 LNHDA and CDR2 SQIVND (reference sequence). The CDR3 sequence is CASSPLQVAPHSPLHF. The CDR3 DNA follows: TGTGCCAGTAGCCCTCTACAGGTGGCTCCGCATTCACCCCTCCACTTT.

The chain carries TRBV5-5 and TRBJ2-4; D is undetermined. Germline V gives CDR1 SGHKS, CDR2 YYEKEE (reference sequence). CDR3 length: 14 residues. V was pared by 3 bases and J by 0 bases, with 7 bases between. The CDR3 DNA sequence: TGTGCCAGCAGCTATCTACTAGCCAAAAACATTCAGTACTTC. This translates into CASSYLLAKNIQYF.

This chain connects TRBV9 to TRBJ2-5; D ambiguous. Per the germline V gene, CDR1 is SGDLS and CDR2 is YYNGEE. The ends were cut back, 0 bases at V and 2 bases at J, with 17 bases in the middle. The CDR3 is 17 amino acids. This chain's CDR3 is CASSVDPNGAVQETQYF. The CDR3 DNA is TGTGCCAGCAGCGTAGATCCCAACGGAGCCGTTCAAGAGACCCAGTACTTC.

The V call is TRBV11-2, the J call TRBJ1-6; maybe TRBD1 (6 bases). The CDR3 covers 17 residues. V was trimmed by 1 base and J by 2 bases, leaving 12 bases between them. CDR1 is SGHAT, CDR2 FQNNGV, per germline. The CDR3 nucleotides read TGTGCCAGCAGCTTAGGGACAGCCGGCCCCTATAATTCACCCCTCCACTTT. Amino acid sequence: CASSLGTAGPYNSPLHF. Variable domain in full (rest from reference TRBV11-2 and TRBJ1-6): EAGVAQSPRYKIIEKRQSVAFWCNPISGHATLYWYQQILGQGPKLLIQFQNNGVVDDSQLPKDRFSAERLKGVDSTLKIQPAKLEDSAVYLCASSLGTAGPYNSPLHFGNGTRLTVT.

The V call is TRBV5-4, the J call TRBJ1-2, with D tentatively TRBD1 (5 bases). Germline CDR1 and CDR2: SGHNT and YYREEE (reference sequence). Trimming took off 2 bases at V and 1 base at J, with 9 bases between the two ends. The CDR3 loop spans 14 amino acids. The DNA for the CDR3 is TGTGCCAGCAGCTTCGGGACGGTTAACTATGGCTACACCTTC. It yields the protein CASSFGTVNYGYTF.

V is TRBV30 and J is TRBJ1-1; D call uncertain. V lost 0 bases, J lost 1 base, and 9 bases lay in between. Germline V gene sequence: CDR1 GTSNPN, CDR2 SVGIG (reference sequence). The CDR3 consists of 14 residues. Here the CDR3 reads CAWSVPPRNTEAFF. For the CDR3, the DNA is TGTGCCTGGAGTGTACCGCCAAGGAACACTGAAGCTTTCTTT.

This clone is a singleton in its sample. The CDR3 loop is CASSLGASGSSSLYEQYF. Here the CDR3 DNA reads TGCGCCAGCAGCTTGGGGGCTAGCGGGAGTTCTTCCCTATACGAGCAGTACTTC. The rearrangement uses TRBV5-1 and TRBJ2-7; TRBD2 agrees at 10 bases. Germline V gene sequence: CDR1 SGHRS, CDR2 YFSETQ. The CDR3 runs to 18 residues. Germline trimming cut 0 bases from V and 4 bases from J; bases unmatched to any gene: 13.

CDR3 loop: CSVEGSGKLYF. CDR3 bases: TGCAGCGTTGAAGGATCGGGGAAGTTGTACTTC. The V and J genes are TRBV29-1 and TRBJ2-7, with D possibly TRBD2 on 5 matching bases. Trimming cost V 1 base and J 12 bases, with 13 bases left between them. The CDR3 contains 11 residues. Germline CDR1 and CDR2: SQVTM and ANQGSEA.

J is TRBJ2-7 and V is TRBV19, with D perhaps matching TRBD2 (6 bases). Germline V gives CDR1 LNHDA, CDR2 SQIVND (reference sequence). The CDR3 contains 14 residues. The V end was cut by 5 bases, the J end by 7 bases, with 18 bases between. The CDR3 nucleotides read TGTGCCAGTAGTCCCGGGGGAGGTTCCCTGGAGCAGTACTTC. Translation: CASSPGGGSLEQYF.

The genes are TRBV5-1 and TRBJ2-2, with D maybe TRBD2 (5 bases). Trimming shortened V by 7 bases and J by 4 bases, and 8 bases separated the two germline ends. This CDR3 comprises 12 residues. Germline CDR1 is SGHRS and CDR2 is YFSETQ. CDR3 bases: TGCGCCAGCCTAGGAGGCACCGGGGAGCTGTTTTTT. Amino acid sequence: CASLGGTGELFF. The full variable domain, completed using reference TRBV5-1 and TRBJ2-2, is KAGVTQTPRYLIKTRGQQVTLSCSPISGHRSVSWYQQTPGQGLQFLFEYFSETQRNKGNFPGRFSGRQFSNSRSEMNVSTLELGDSALYLCASLGGTGELFFGEGSRLTVL.

The chain uses TRBV6-6 and TRBJ2-7, with D possibly matching TRBD2 (5 bases). CDR1 and CDR2 (germline): MNHNY, SVGAGI (reference sequence). CDR3 length: 15 amino acids. V lost 6 bases to trimming and J lost 3 bases, with 18 bases between them. The CDR3 DNA reads TGTGCCAGCAGGCCTGGACTTTCAGGCCTCTACGAGCAGTACTTC. Its protein product is CASRPGLSGLYEQYF.

J is TRBJ2-7 and V is TRBV10-1; 11 bases fit TRBD2. The CDR3 is 13 residues long. Germline assignment: CDR1 WNHNN and CDR2 SYGVQD (reference sequence). V gave up 6 bases and J gave up 6 bases; unmatched junction bases: 4. CDR3 nucleotides: TGCGCCAGCAGCTCACTAGCGGGAGCCGAGCAGTACTTC. Amino acids: CASSSLAGAEQYF.

This rearrangement joins TRBV6-6 to TRBJ2-1; TRBD1 matches at 11 bases. The CDR3 spans 16 residues. Germline V CDR1 and CDR2: MNHNY, SVGAGI (reference sequence). V lost 5 bases and J lost 7; bases outside the gene matches: 10. DNA of the CDR3: TGTGCCAGCAGTCAATCCGGACAGGGGGCGCATAATGAGCAGTTCTTC. Its translation: CASSQSGQGAHNEQFF.

The CDR3 reads CASSMGGTRQQFF. The CDR3 nucleotides are TGTGCCAGTAGTATGGGAGGTACCAGGCAGCAGTTCTTC. The chain employs TRBV19 and TRBJ2-1; weak D call: TRBD2 (6 bases). The CDR3 is 13 residues long. The V gene's germline CDR1 is LNHDA and CDR2 SQIVND (reference sequence). The V gene lost 3 bases and the J gene lost 11 bases, with 14 bases spanning the gap.

This CDR3 is CASSYGLKNIQYF. DNA for the CDR3: TGTGCCAGCAGTTACGGGCTGAAAAACATTCAGTACTTC. The V gene is TRBV6-6, the J gene TRBJ2-4; D remains unclear. Trimming cost V 2 bases and J 4 bases, with 6 bases left between them. Germline CDR1 MNHNY, CDR2 SVGAGI (reference sequence). The CDR3 has 13 residues.

The chain uses TRBV4-1 and TRBJ1-5; D not certain. CDR1 and CDR2 (germline): MGHRA, YSYEKL. V lost 0 bases and J 3 bases, leaving 18 bases between the germline ends. The CDR3 length is 18 residues. The CDR3 DNA is TGCGCCAGCAGCCAAGATAACGGCGGACTGACCTTCAATCAGCCCCAGCATTTT. It encodes CASSQDNGGLTFNQPQHF.

The V call is TRBV12-5, the J call TRBJ2-1; possibly TRBD1 or TRBD2 for D (5 bases each). The CDR3 loop spans 16 amino acids. V lost 2 bases and J lost 7, with 18 bases in between. The germline gives CDR1 LGHNT, CDR2 FRNRAP. CDR3 coding DNA: TGTGCTAGTGGTTTGCCTCTCGGGGCGGGTCGGAATGAGCAGTTCTTC. As protein: CASGLPLGAGRNEQFF.

The rearrangement joins TRBV30 to TRBJ1-3; no firm D call. The CDR3 runs to 15 residues. Trimming removed 0 bases at V and 1 base at J, with 10 bases between. CDR1 is GTSNPN and CDR2 is SVGIG in the germline V gene (reference sequence). CDR3 sequence reads: CAWSVLGGSGNTIYF. DNA for the CDR3: TGTGCCTGGAGTGTGTTAGGAGGTTCTGGAAACACCATATATTTT.

This chain joins TRBV7-2 and TRBJ2-1, with a weak D call TRBD2 (6 bases). Trimming removed 3 bases at V and 4 bases at J, with 16 bases between. CDR1 SGHTA and CDR2 FQGNSA come from the germline V gene. This CDR3 has 16 amino acids. The chain's CDR3 is CASSFRGLEGYNEQFF. The CDR3 bases are TGTGCCAGCAGCTTTCGGGGACTTGAGGGATACAATGAGCAGTTCTTC.